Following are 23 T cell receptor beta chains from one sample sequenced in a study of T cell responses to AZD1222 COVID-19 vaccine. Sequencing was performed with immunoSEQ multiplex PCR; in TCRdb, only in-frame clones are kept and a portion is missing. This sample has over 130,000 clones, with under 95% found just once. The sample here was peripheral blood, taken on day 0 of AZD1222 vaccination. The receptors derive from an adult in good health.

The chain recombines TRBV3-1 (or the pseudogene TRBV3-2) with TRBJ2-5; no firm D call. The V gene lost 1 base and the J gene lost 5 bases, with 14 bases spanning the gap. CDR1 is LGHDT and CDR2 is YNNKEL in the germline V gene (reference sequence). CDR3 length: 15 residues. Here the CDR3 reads CASSQAGTVIETQYF. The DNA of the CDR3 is TGTGCCAGCAGCCAAGCGGGCACGGTAATCGAGACCCAGTACTTC.

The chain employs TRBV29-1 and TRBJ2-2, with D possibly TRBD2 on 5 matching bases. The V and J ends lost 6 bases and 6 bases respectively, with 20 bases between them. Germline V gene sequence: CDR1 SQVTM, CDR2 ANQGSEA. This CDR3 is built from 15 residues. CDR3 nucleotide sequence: TGCAGCGTCTATACCAGCGTGTGGGAGTCCGGGGAGCTGTTTTTT. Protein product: CSVYTSVWESGELFF.

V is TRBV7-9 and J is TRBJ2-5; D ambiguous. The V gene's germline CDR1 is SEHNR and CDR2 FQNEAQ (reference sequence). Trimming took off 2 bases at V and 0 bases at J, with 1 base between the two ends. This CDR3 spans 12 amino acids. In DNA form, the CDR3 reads TGTGCCAGCAGCTTACACCAAGAGACCCAGTACTTC. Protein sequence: CASSLHQETQYF.

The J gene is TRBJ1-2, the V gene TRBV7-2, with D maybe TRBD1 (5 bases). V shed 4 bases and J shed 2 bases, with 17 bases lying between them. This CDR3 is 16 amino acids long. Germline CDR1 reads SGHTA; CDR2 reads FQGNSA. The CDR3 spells CASSSQGPGNNYGYTF. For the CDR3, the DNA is TGTGCCAGCAGCTCCCAGGGACCAGGGAACAACTATGGCTACACCTTC.

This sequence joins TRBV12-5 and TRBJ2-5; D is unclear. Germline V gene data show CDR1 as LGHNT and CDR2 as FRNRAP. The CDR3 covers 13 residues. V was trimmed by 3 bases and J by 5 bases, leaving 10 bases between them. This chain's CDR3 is CASGFGVGETQYF. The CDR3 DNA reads TGTGCTAGTGGTTTTGGGGTTGGGGAGACCCAGTACTTC.

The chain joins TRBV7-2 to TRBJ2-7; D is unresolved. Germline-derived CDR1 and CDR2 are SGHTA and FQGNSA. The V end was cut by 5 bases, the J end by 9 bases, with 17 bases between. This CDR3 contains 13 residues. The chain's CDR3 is CASSTQITIGQYF. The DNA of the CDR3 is TGTGCCAGCAGCACCCAAATAACAATCGGGCAGTACTTC.

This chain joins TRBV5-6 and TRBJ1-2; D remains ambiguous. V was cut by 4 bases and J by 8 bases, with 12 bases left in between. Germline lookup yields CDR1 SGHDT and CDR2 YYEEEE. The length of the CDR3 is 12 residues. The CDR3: CASSPGLEGYTF. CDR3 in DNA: TGTGCCAGCAGCCCTGGGTTGGAGGGCTACACCTTC.

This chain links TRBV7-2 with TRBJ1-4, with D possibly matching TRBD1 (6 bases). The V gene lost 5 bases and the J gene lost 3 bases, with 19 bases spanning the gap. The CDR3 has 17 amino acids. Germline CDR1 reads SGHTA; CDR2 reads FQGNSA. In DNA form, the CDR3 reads TGTGCCAGCAGCCGTACCGTCCGGGACATCTCTAATGAAAAACTGTTTTTT. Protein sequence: CASSRTVRDISNEKLFF.

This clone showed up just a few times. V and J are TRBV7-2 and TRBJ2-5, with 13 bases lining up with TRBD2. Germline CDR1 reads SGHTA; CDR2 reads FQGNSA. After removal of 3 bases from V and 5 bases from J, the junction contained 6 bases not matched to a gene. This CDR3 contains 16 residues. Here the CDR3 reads CASSLGLAGLGETQYF. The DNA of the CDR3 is TGTGCCAGCAGCTTGGGACTAGCGGGGCTTGGGGAGACCCAGTACTTC. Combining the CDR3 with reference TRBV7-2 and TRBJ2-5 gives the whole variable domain GAGVSQSPSNKVTEKGKDVELRCDPISGHTALYWYRQSLGQGLEFLIYFQGNSAPDKSGLPSDRFSAERTGGSVSTLTIQRTQQEDSAVYLCASSLGLAGLGETQYFGPGTRLLVL.

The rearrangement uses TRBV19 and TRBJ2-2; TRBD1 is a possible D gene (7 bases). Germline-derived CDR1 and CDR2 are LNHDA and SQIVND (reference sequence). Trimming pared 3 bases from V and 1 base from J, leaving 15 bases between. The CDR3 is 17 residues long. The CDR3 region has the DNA TGTGCCAGTAGTATTAGGGGGGACAGAAGGAACACCGGGGAGCTGTTTTTT. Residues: CASSIRGDRRNTGELFF.

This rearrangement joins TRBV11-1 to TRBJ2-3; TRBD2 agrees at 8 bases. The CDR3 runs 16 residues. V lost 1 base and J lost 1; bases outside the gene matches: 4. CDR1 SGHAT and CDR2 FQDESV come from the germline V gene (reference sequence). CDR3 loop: CASSLVTGGGTDTQYF. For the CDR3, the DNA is TGTGCCAGCAGCTTAGTCACGGGAGGGGGCACAGATACGCAGTATTTT.

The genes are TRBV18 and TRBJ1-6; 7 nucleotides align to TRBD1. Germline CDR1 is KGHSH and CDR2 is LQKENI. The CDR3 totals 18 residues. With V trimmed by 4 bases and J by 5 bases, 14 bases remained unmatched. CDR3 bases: TGTGCCAGCTCACTGATCGCCGGGACAGTATCACATAATTCACCCCTCCACTTT. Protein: CASSLIAGTVSHNSPLHF.

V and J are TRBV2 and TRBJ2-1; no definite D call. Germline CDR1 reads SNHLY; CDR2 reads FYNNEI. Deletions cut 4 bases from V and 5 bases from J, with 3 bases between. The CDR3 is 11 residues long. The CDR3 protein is CASSGDNEQFF. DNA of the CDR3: TGTGCCAGCAGTGGGGACAATGAGCAGTTCTTC. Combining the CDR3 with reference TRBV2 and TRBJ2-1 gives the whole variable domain EPEVTQTPSHQVTQMGQEVILRCVPISNHLYFYWYRQILGQKVEFLVSFYNNEISEKSEIFDDQFSVERPDGSNFTLKIRSTKLEDSAMYFCASSGDNEQFFGPGTRLTVL.

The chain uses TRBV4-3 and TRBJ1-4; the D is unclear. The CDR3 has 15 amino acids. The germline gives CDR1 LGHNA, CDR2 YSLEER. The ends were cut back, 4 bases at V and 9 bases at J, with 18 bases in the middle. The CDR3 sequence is CASSLIGGEMKKLFF. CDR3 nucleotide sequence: TGCGCCAGCAGCCTTATAGGAGGAGAAATGAAAAAACTGTTTTTT.

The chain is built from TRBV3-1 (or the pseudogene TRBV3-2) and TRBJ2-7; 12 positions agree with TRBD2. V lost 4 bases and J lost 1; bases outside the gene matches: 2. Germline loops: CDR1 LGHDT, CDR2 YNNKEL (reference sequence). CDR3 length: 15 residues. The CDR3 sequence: CASSPGLAGSYEQYF. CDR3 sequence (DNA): TGTGCCAGCAGCCCTGGACTAGCGGGATCCTACGAGCAGTACTTC.

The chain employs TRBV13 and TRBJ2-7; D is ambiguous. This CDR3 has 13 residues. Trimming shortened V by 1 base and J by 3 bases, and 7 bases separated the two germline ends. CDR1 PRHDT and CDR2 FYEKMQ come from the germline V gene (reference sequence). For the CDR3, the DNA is TGTGCCAGCAGCTTAGCCGGCCTCTACGAGCAGTACTTC. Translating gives CASSLAGLYEQYF.

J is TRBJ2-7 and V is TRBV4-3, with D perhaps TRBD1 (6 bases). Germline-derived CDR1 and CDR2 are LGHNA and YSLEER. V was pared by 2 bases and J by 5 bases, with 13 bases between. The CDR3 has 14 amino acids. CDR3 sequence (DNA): TGCGCCAGCAGCCAAAGGGACACCATCCACGAGCAGTACTTC. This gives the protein CASSQRDTIHEQYF.

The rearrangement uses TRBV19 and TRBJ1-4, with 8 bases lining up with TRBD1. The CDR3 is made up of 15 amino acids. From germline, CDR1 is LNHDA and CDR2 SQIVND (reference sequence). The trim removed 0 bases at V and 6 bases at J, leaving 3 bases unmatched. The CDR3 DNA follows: TGTGCCAGTAGTATAGAGCAGGGGGCCGATGAAAAACTGTTTTTT. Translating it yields CASSIEQGADEKLFF.

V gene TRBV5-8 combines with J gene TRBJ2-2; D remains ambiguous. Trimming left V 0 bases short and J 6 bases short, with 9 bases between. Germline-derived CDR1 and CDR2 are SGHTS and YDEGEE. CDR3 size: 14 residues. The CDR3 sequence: CASSLGVVPGELFF. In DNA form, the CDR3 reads TGTGCCAGCAGCTTGGGGGTGGTCCCCGGGGAGCTGTTTTTT.

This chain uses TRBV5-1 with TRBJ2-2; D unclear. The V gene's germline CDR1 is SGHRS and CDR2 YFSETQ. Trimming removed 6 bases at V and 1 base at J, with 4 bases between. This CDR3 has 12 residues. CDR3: CASKKNTGELFF. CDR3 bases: TGCGCCAGCAAGAAGAACACCGGGGAGCTGTTTTTT.

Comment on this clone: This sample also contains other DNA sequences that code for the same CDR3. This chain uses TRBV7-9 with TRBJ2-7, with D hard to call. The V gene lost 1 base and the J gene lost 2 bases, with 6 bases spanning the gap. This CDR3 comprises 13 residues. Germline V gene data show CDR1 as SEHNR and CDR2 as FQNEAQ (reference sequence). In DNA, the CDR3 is TGTGCCAGCAGCTTAGGGGCCACCTACGAGCAGTACTTC. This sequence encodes CASSLGATYEQYF.

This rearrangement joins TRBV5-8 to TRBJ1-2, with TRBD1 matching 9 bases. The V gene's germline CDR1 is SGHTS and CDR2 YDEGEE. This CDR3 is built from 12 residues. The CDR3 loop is CETGTGRNGYTF. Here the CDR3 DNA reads TGTGAAACCGGGACAGGGAGAAATGGCTACACCTTC.

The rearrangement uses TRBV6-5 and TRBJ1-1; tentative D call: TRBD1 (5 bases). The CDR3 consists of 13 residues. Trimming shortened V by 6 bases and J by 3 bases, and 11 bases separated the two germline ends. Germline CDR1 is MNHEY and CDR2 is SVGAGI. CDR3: CASSRTGDTEAFF. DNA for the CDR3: TGTGCCAGCAGCCGAACAGGAGACACTGAAGCTTTCTTT.